The entry below describes one T cell receptor (beta chain). Its matching antigen is unknown. Trimming left V 6 bases short and J 2 bases short, with 15 bases between. CDR3 length: 14 amino acids. Germline V gene sequence: CDR1 DFQATT, CDR2 SNEGSKA (reference sequence). This entry belongs to a study of identical twins. Whole-study results and caveats: A cross-sectional statistical analysis, not follow-up of the same donors, supported the conclusions.

cDNA carried unique molecular identifiers, and a universal primer site was added by template switching. One entry per CDR3 protein, called by TCRdb with MiXCR from the 5' RACE reads. This repertoire shows about 790,000 distinct CDR3 sequences, around a sixth found once; its top ten account for about an eighth. These same data were also listed under a study on T cells expressing NK-cell markers. That report notes: From sorted CD3+CD56+NKG2C+, CD3+CD56+NKG2C- and CD3+CD56-NKG2C+ T cells came the TCR beta repertoires. These same clonotypes (in a few donors) also led the CD3+CD56-NKG2C+ fraction.

The chain couples TRBV20-1 to TRBJ2-3; D is perhaps TRBD1 (7 bases). The specimen was PBMCs. The sequence was obtained from a woman aged 18-35 years in good health. The chain's CDR3 is CSAAGQQPTDTQYF. The DNA for the CDR3 is TGCAGTGCGGCGGGACAGCAGCCCACAGATACGCAGTATTTT.